The T cell receptor (beta chain) described here comes from a study of regulatory T cells in long-lasting Graves disease. This CDR3 spans 16 amino acids. Germline trimming cut 1 base from V and 5 bases from J; bases unmatched to any gene: 6. Germline CDR1 reads LNHDA; CDR2 reads SQIVND (reference sequence). Time point specified: persistent/refractory GD, antithyroid drugs over 5 years with positive TRAb. The TCR library used RNA extracted from PBMCs. Arm-PCR with iRepertoire HTBI primers amplified the CDR3 regions for these TCR beta libraries. TCRdb used MiXCR to reprocess the multiplex PCR reads, holding one entry per CDR3 protein. Found here are a few hundred thousand distinct CDR3 sequences, roughly 21% of them singletons; the top ten hold approximately 6.4%. In regard to this clonotype: No antigen is known for it.

Notes on the study in general: New patients shared 800 to 1,000 public clonotypes, fewer than the approximately 2,500 shared by persistent patients.

This chain connects TRBV19 to TRBJ1-5, with 9 bases lining up with TRBD1. The source is a female donor with Graves disease. The sample was peripheral blood mononuclear cells (PBMCs), taken when the disease was refractory, from a patient treated with antithyroid drugs. In DNA, the CDR3 is TGTGCCAGTAGTATAGGCAGGGGACAGGGCTATCAGCCCCAGCATTTT. The encoded protein is CASSIGRGQGYQPQHF. The full variable domain, in which reference TRBV19 and TRBJ1-5 provide the parts outside the CDR3, is DGGITQSPKYLFRKEGQNVTLSCEQNLNHDAMYWYRQDPGQGLRLIYYSQIVNDFQKGDIAEGYSVSREKKESFPLTVTSAQKNPTAFYLCASSIGRGQGYQPQHFGDGTRLSIL.